This entry lists 2 T cell receptor beta chains sequenced from one sample in a study of T cells in Graves' hyperthyroidism and ophthalmopathy. Researchers took RNA transcripts and amplified the TCR beta CDR3 regions from them. The study used the HTBI primer set for a first-round RT-PCR of the TCR CDR3. TCRdb re-analysed the multiplex PCR reads in MiXCR, keeping a single row per CDR3 protein. The sample carries approximately 520,000 distinct CDR3 sequences, less than 25% recorded once. The specimen sequenced was blood. These receptors were obtained from a man aged 18 to 29 with Graves' hyperthyroidism.

V and J are TRBV7-6 and TRBJ1-2; perhaps TRBD1 as D (5 bases). V dropped 4 bases and J dropped 6 bases, with 15 bases sitting between them. This CDR3 region has 14 residues. The germline gives CDR1 SGHVS, CDR2 FNYEAQ. The CDR3 loop reads CASSWGGGKDGYTF. CDR3 coding DNA: TGTGCCAGCAGCTGGGGCGGGGGGAAGGATGGCTACACCTTC.

This clonotype was picked up many times. The chain couples TRBV20-1 to TRBJ1-1; 10 positions agree with TRBD1. The junction had 4 bases not matched to a gene; V was cut back by 3 bases and J by 6 bases. The CDR3 extends over 13 amino acids. CDR1 and CDR2 (germline): DFQATT, SNEGSKA (reference sequence). The CDR3 coding sequence is TGCAGTGCTAGGGGGGGGACAGGGGCTGAAGCTTTCTTT. The encoded protein is CSARGGTGAEAFF.